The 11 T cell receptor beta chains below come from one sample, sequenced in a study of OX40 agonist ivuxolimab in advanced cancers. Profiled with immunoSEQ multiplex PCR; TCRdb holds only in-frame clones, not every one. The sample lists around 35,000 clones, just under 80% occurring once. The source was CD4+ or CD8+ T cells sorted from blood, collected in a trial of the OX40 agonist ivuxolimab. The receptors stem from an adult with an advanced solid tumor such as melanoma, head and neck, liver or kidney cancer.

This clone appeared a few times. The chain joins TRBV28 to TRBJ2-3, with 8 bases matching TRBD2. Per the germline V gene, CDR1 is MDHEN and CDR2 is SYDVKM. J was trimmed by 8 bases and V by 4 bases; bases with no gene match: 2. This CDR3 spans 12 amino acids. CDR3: CASSYGGGTQYF. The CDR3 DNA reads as TGTGCCAGCAGTTACGGGGGGGGTACGCAGTATTTT.

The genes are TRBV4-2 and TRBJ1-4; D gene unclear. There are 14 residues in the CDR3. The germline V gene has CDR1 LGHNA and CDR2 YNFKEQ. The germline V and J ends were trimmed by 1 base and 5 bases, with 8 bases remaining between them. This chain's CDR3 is CASSQVAGNEKLFF. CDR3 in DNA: TGTGCCAGCAGCCAAGTAGCCGGGAATGAAAAACTGTTTTTT.

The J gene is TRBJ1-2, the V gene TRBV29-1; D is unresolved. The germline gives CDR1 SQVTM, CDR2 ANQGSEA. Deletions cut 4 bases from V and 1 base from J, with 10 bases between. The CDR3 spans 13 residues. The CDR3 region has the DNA TGCAGCGTTGCCCCCGGTGTTAACTATGGCTACACCTTC. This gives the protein CSVAPGVNYGYTF.

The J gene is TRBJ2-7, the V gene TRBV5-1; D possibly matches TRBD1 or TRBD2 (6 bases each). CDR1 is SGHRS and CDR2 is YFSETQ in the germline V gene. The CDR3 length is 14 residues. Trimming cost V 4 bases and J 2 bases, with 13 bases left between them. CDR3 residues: CASSRGDGTYEQYF. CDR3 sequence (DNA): TGCGCCAGCAGCAGGGGGGACGGAACCTACGAGCAGTACTTC.

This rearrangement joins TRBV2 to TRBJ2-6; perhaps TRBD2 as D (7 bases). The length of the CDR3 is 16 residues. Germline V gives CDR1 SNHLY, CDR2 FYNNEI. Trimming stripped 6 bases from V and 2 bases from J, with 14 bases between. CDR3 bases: TGTGCCAGCAGGTCGGGGGGCCCCCCTGGGGCCAACGTCCTGACTTTC. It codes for CASRSGGPPGANVLTF.

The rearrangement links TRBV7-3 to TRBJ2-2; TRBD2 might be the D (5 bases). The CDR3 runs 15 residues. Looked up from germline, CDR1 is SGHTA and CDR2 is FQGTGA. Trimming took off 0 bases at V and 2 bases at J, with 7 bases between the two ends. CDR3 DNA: TGTGCCAGCAGCTTAACCAGCGGCAACACCGGGGAGCTGTTTTTT. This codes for CASSLTSGNTGELFF.

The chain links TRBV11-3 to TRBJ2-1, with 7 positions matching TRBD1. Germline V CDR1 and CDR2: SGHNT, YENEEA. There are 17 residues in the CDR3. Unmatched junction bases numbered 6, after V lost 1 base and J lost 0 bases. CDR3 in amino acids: CASSLGRQGSSYNEQFF. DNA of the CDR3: TGTGCCAGCAGCTTAGGACGACAGGGTAGCTCCTACAATGAGCAGTTCTTC.

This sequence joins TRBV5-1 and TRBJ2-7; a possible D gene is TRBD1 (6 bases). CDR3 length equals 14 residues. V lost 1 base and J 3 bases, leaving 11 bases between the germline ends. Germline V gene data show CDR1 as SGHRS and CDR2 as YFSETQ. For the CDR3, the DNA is TGCGCCAGCAGCTTGCAGGGGACCATCTACGAGCAGTACTTC. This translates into CASSLQGTIYEQYF.

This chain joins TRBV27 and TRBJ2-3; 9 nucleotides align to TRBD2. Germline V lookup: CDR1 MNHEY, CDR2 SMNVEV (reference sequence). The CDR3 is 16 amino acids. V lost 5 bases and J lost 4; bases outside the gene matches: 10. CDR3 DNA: TGTGCCAGCAGTCCTTGGGGCGGGAGGGCCCCAGATACGCAGTATTTT. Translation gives CASSPWGGRAPDTQYF.

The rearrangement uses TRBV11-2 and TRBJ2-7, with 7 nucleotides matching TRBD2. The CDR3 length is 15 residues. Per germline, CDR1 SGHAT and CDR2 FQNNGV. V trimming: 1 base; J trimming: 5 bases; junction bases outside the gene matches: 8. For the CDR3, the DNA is TGTGCCAGCAGCTTAGTGGGGGGGAGTGGCCACGAGCAGTACTTC. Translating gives CASSLVGGSGHEQYF.

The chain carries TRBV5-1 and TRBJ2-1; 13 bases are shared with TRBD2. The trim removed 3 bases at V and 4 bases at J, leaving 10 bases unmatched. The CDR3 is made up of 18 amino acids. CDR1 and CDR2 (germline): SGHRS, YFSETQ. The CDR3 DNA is TGCGCCAGCAGCTCAAGCCGGACTAGCGGGGGCCTTTACAATGAGCAGTTCTTC. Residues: CASSSSRTSGGLYNEQFF.